This is a list of T cell receptor beta chains from one sample in a study of T cell responses to AZD1222 COVID-19 vaccine. Data came from immunoSEQ multiplex PCR; TCRdb stores just in-frame clones and leaves some out. The sample includes roughly 120,000 clones, 70% to 90% of them seen just once. Sequencing was performed on peripheral blood, taken on day 0 of AZD1222 vaccination. These receptors all stem from an adult in good health. The conserved cysteine and the conserved F or W are not part of the CDR3 here. D genes are given only for firm matches.

TRBV11-1,NA,ASSLQQGGDYGYT
TRBV5-1,TRBD2,ASRIAGTENEQF
TRBV7-3,NA,ASRLGSSNEQF
TRBV5-1,NA,ASSLELGSQETQY
TRBV6-2/TRBV6-3,NA,ASSYLGGTPYEQY
TRBV11-2,NA,ASKGYTNEKLF
TRBV10-3,NA,AISEPRGASYNEQF
TRBV9,NA,ASSANYGYT
TRBV30,NA,AWSVMGLYGYT
TRBV27,TRBD2,ASSPGASGRGEQF
TRBV5-4,NA,ASSLVGGRGEQF
TRBV6-2/TRBV6-3,NA,ASSYGTREQY
TRBV14,NA,ASSQETGIYTGELF
TRBV6-6,NA,ATLGLGEKLF
TRBV21-1,NA,ASSKVEGRAGRQETQY
TRBV3-1/TRBV3-2,NA,ASSQGQAGNSPLH
TRBV30,NA,AWSTPGGFYGYT
TRBV5-6,NA,ASSFGSNTEAF
TRBV7-9,NA,ASSLGSFSDTQY
TRBV24-1,NA,ATSDSKGTVGMGREKLF
TRBV5-6,TRBD1,ASSSRGQMGTEAF
TRBV6-6,NA,ASSPTLDRPFTFSVTEAF
TRBV7-9,TRBD2,ASSLGLAGREQY
TRBV11-3,TRBD1,ASSPSQGAHTEAF
TRBV19,TRBD1,ASSIIGQGGETQY
TRBV30,TRBD2,AWNPTGGPNEQF
TRBV6-1,NA,ASSELRALYGYT
TRBV18,NA,ASSFRVQGRSGEQY
TRBV5-1,NA,ASSPQSPDTQY
TRBV7-3,NA,ASTLGGTDTQY
TRBV4-1,TRBD2,ASSQVGRENYNEQF
TRBV5-8,TRBD1,ASSTRTGVNTEAF
TRBV3-1/TRBV3-2,NA,ASSQTHRINEKLF
TRBV6-6,TRBD1,ASSTGGTYNEQF
TRBV2,NA,ASSAYRIPNTEAF
TRBV5-1,NA,ASTSQGAWGEQF
TRBV2,NA,ASSGSTRDQPQH
TRBV27,TRBD1,ASSSGQGAANQPQH
TRBV28,TRBD2,ASSKGTSGGGEQY
TRBV28,TRBD2,ASSSPGLAGHNEQF
TRBV2,NA,ASSKTYEQY
TRBV4-1,NA,ASSHVGSTDTQY
TRBV10-2,TRBD2,ASRITGGQYEQY
TRBV3-1/TRBV3-2,NA,ASSPSDRRAGNTIY
TRBV6-5,TRBD2,ASSSSGVPLGRTQY
TRBV18,NA,ASSSAGTRDSGNTIY
TRBV3-1/TRBV3-2,NA,ASSHLDSTAGYT
TRBV28,TRBD2,ASSGNPASGYNEQF
TRBV11-2,TRBD1,ASSLGPQGTYGYT
TRBV30,TRBD1,AWSGQGYGYT
TRBV18,NA,ASSPVRESNEKLF